The rows below give T cell receptor beta chains drawn from one sample of a study of blood T cells in healthy people across ages. TCRdb processed the 5' RACE reads anew with MiXCR; each CDR3 protein has one entry. This sample has hundreds of thousands of distinct CDR3 sequences; more than 55% occur once, and the top ten carry 20% to 30%. The sequenced sample was blood. The receptors shown here come from a man aged 35 to 55 in good health. CDR3s include the opening cysteine and the closing phenylalanine or tryptophan. Each record gives: V gene, J gene, CDR3 protein.

V gene: TRBV5-5; J gene: NA; CDR3 protein: CASSSDRTPYNEQYF
V gene: TRBV13; J gene: TRBJ1-2; CDR3 protein: CASSLGQGAELSYGYTF
V gene: TRBV5-1; J gene: TRBJ2-5; CDR3 protein: CASRGTSGETQYF
V gene: TRBV6-6; J gene: TRBJ2-1; CDR3 protein: CASGPGRGYNEQFF
V gene: TRBV27; J gene: TRBJ1-5; CDR3 protein: CASSLAPSYYPQHF
V gene: TRBV29-1; J gene: TRBJ2-3; CDR3 protein: CSAVGQGKTDTQYF
V gene: TRBV4-3; J gene: TRBJ2-7; CDR3 protein: CASSQASEQYF
V gene: TRBV7-2; J gene: TRBJ2-1; CDR3 protein: CASSLAYNEQFF
V gene: TRBV5-4; J gene: TRBJ2-1; CDR3 protein: CASSREVGDNEQFF
V gene: TRBV5-5; J gene: TRBJ2-3; CDR3 protein: CASSSGLAPATDTQYF
V gene: TRBV3-1; J gene: TRBJ1-5; CDR3 protein: CASSQDSSQAQPQHF
V gene: TRBV7-2; J gene: TRBJ1-5; CDR3 protein: CASSLRSRGQPQHF
V gene: TRBV20-1; J gene: TRBJ1-5; CDR3 protein: CSASVGRGGGNQPQHF
V gene: TRBV7-2; J gene: TRBJ2-7; CDR3 protein: CAGSRSNSGTTSFYEQYF
V gene: TRBV7-2; J gene: NA; CDR3 protein: CASSLGPSGGAETQYF
V gene: TRBV12-3/TRBV12-4; J gene: TRBJ2-1; CDR3 protein: CASSPKGRSYNEQFF
V gene: TRBV29-1; J gene: TRBJ2-2; CDR3 protein: CSVAPDRVVGELFF
V gene: TRBV6-2/TRBV6-3; J gene: TRBJ1-5; CDR3 protein: CASRRDQGQPQHF
V gene: TRBV29-1; J gene: TRBJ1-2; CDR3 protein: CSVRWWGREQTNGYTF
V gene: TRBV15; J gene: NA; CDR3 protein: CATSSPLVGQGAEETQYF
V gene: TRBV27; J gene: TRBJ2-3; CDR3 protein: CASSKKDTFGDTQYF
V gene: TRBV7-2; J gene: TRBJ2-3; CDR3 protein: CASSLERAGPWSNTDTQYF
V gene: TRBV4-2; J gene: TRBJ2-4; CDR3 protein: CASSRNDRENIQYF
V gene: TRBV7-9; J gene: TRBJ2-1; CDR3 protein: CASSPGWDREWDEQFF
V gene: TRBV25-1; J gene: TRBJ2-7; CDR3 protein: CATGASGLYEQYF
V gene: TRBV27; J gene: TRBJ2-7; CDR3 protein: CASSLSRQGGYEQYF
V gene: TRBV20-1; J gene: TRBJ2-3; CDR3 protein: CSARGGPGQGTTDTQYF
V gene: TRBV7-9; J gene: TRBJ2-5; CDR3 protein: CASSPPAGLAGGEQYF
V gene: TRBV27; J gene: TRBJ2-3; CDR3 protein: CASSPTSGGARTDTQYF
V gene: TRBV5-5; J gene: TRBJ2-5; CDR3 protein: CASSFQLASFGETQYF
V gene: TRBV15; J gene: TRBJ2-3; CDR3 protein: CATSRSSRTDGTDTQYF
V gene: TRBV2; J gene: TRBJ2-5; CDR3 protein: CASSWTKETQYF
V gene: TRBV5-1; J gene: TRBJ2-1; CDR3 protein: CASSFTQGVDEQFF
V gene: TRBV7-2; J gene: TRBJ1-1; CDR3 protein: CASSRDSPTEAFF
V gene: TRBV2; J gene: TRBJ2-4; CDR3 protein: CASSGHSGRADIQYF
V gene: TRBV14; J gene: TRBJ2-1; CDR3 protein: CASSPGTLSYEQFF
V gene: TRBV27; J gene: TRBJ2-3; CDR3 protein: CASSLTSPDTQYF
V gene: TRBV5-1; J gene: TRBJ1-6; CDR3 protein: CASSLRQRQGNSPLHF
V gene: TRBV6-1; J gene: TRBJ2-7; CDR3 protein: CASSEATDLYEQYF
V gene: TRBV7-2; J gene: TRBJ2-4; CDR3 protein: CASSSKGDAGINIQYF
V gene: TRBV29-1; J gene: TRBJ1-2; CDR3 protein: CSVDWQGVVGGYTF
V gene: TRBV4-3; J gene: TRBJ2-7; CDR3 protein: CASSQDAGAPYEQYF
V gene: TRBV27; J gene: TRBJ2-7; CDR3 protein: CASSTAEGERGYYEQYF
V gene: TRBV7-2; J gene: TRBJ2-1; CDR3 protein: CASSFGLGNNEQFF
V gene: TRBV30; J gene: TRBJ2-5; CDR3 protein: CAWSVNSGETQYF
V gene: TRBV5-1; J gene: TRBJ1-1; CDR3 protein: CASSLGQGGTEAFF
V gene: TRBV12-3/TRBV12-4; J gene: TRBJ2-1; CDR3 protein: CASSFLSLGDYNEQFF
V gene: TRBV11-2; J gene: TRBJ1-2; CDR3 protein: CASSQGTGELGGYTF
V gene: TRBV28; J gene: TRBJ2-7; CDR3 protein: CASSKRTGNFYEQYF
V gene: TRBV27; J gene: TRBJ2-1; CDR3 protein: CASSPQLGTSGSQTQFF
V gene: TRBV12-3/TRBV12-4; J gene: TRBJ2-7; CDR3 protein: CASCSSGASGRSEQYF
V gene: TRBV18; J gene: TRBJ1-1; CDR3 protein: CASSPSLGSNTEAFF
V gene: TRBV7-9; J gene: TRBJ1-2; CDR3 protein: CASSPRSDRFGGYTF
V gene: TRBV21-1; J gene: TRBJ1-5; CDR3 protein: CASSKARDTSISSNQPQHF
V gene: TRBV27; J gene: NA; CDR3 protein: CASSTPGQVFEQYF
V gene: TRBV6-5; J gene: TRBJ2-1; CDR3 protein: CASSYWGQGAHNEQFF
V gene: TRBV4-3; J gene: TRBJ2-2; CDR3 protein: CASSQVGTSGSGELFF
V gene: TRBV27; J gene: TRBJ1-4; CDR3 protein: CASSTMGGSEKLFF
V gene: TRBV28; J gene: TRBJ2-7; CDR3 protein: CASSLMEIYEQYF